The 13 T cell receptor beta chains below come from one sample, sequenced in a study of T cells after yellow fever vaccination. Using its own MiXCR run on the 5' RACE reads, TCRdb lists one record per CDR3 protein. The sample shows some 290,000 distinct CDR3 sequences, around a tenth of them seen only once. The input for sequencing was CD4+ T cells sorted from PBMCs, taken 45 days after the yellow fever booster vaccination. All receptors derive from a man in his late teens or twenties who received the YFV17D yellow fever vaccine.

The chain couples TRBV6-6 to TRBJ2-1; possible D gene TRBD1, 6 bases. V was pared by 2 bases and J by 7 bases, with 21 bases between. In germline, CDR1 is MNHNY, CDR2 SVGAGI (reference sequence). The CDR3 spans 17 residues. The CDR3 DNA reads TGTGCCAGCAGTTACGCCGGACAGTCCCCCCGAGGGAATGAGCAGTTCTTC. It encodes CASSYAGQSPRGNEQFF.

This clonotype has at least ten counts. One end of the junction fails to match germline, which may point to a read error. The chain uses TRBV5-1 and TRBJ2-3; the match to TRBD2 covers 8 bases. Germline CDR1 is SGHRS and CDR2 is YFSETQ. The CDR3 runs 14 residues. The CDR3 region is CASSRGGSTDTQYF. CDR3 DNA sequence: TGTGCCAGCTCCCGGGGGGGCAGCACAGATACGCAGTATTTT.

On this clonotype: The conserved phenylalanine or tryptophan normally closing the CDR3 is absent here, so this likely arose from a read error. This chain uses TRBV7-8 with TRBJ2-2; TRBD1 matches 9 bases. Looked up from germline, CDR1 is SGHVS and CDR2 is FQNEAQ. The length of the CDR3 is 17 residues. With V trimmed by 5 bases and J by 4 bases, 11 bases remained unmatched. CDR3 bases: TGTGCCAGCAGCCCTGGAAGGGGACAGGGAGGCACCGGGGAGCTGTTTCTT. This sequence encodes CASSPGRGQGGTGELFL.

This clonotype showed up just a few times. This chain connects TRBV9 to TRBJ2-3; D perhaps matches TRBD1 (7 bases). This CDR3 is built from 16 residues. The V end was cut by 5 bases, the J end by 0 bases, with 16 bases between. Germline CDR1 and CDR2: SGDLS and YYNGEE. The CDR3 sequence: CASRPPGGYSTDTQYF. The CDR3, as DNA: TGTGCCAGCAGGCCTCCAGGGGGGTATAGCACAGATACGCAGTATTTT.

This clonotype was detected only a few times. In DNA, the CDR3 is TGCAGCTACCTCTTGGGGGGCTATGGGGCTGGGGCCAACGTCCTGACTTTC. This encodes CSYLLGGYGAGANVLTF. The chain carries TRBV20-1 and TRBJ2-6; TRBD1 or TRBD2 may be the D gene (6 bases each). The CDR3 length is 17 residues. CDR1 DFQATT and CDR2 SNEGSKA come from the germline V gene (reference sequence).

V and J are TRBV6-6 and TRBJ1-6; D gene unclear. Germline V gives CDR1 MNHNY, CDR2 SVGAGI (reference sequence). This CDR3 is built from 16 residues. Trimming took off 0 bases at V and 0 bases at J, with 6 bases between the two ends. CDR3 in amino acids: CASSYSQSSYNSPLHF. CDR3 coding DNA: TGTGCCAGCAGTTACTCTCAAAGCTCCTATAATTCACCCCTCCACTTT.

This chain connects TRBV6-5 to TRBJ2-1; 10 positions match TRBD1. Trimming cost V 10 bases and J 8 bases; bases outside gene matches: 11. This CDR3 comprises 14 residues. Germline CDR1 reads MNHEY; CDR2 reads SVGAGI. CDR3 protein: CATRPGQGLYEQFF. In DNA, the CDR3 is TGTGCCACCCGACCGGGACAGGGGCTCTATGAGCAGTTCTTC.

This clonotype was seen a handful of times. The J gene is TRBJ1-1, the V gene TRBV18; D gene unclear. Germline assignment: CDR1 KGHSH and CDR2 LQKENI. This CDR3 has 13 residues. V shed 2 bases and J shed 7 bases, with 11 bases lying between them. CDR3 sequence: CASSPGEHLEAFF. CDR3 coding DNA: TGTGCCAGCTCACCAGGAGAACACCTTGAAGCTTTCTTT.

In this sample, this clonotype turned up a few times. The chain is built from TRBV10-3 and TRBJ2-1; 11 bases map to TRBD1. The germline gives CDR1 ENHRY, CDR2 SYGVKD. V lost 4 bases to trimming and J lost 15 bases; unmatched junction nucleotides: 5. The CDR3 covers 12 residues. CDR3 sequence: CAISAGQGGRFF. The CDR3 region has the DNA TGTGCCATCAGTGCGGGACAGGGGGGTCGGTTCTTC.

This rearrangement joins TRBV7-2 to TRBJ1-1, with D possibly being TRBD1 (5 bases). Germline V CDR1 and CDR2: SGHTA, FQGNSA. Trimming removed 1 base at V and 4 bases at J, with 10 bases between. CDR3 length: 14 amino acids. CDR3 amino acids: CASSLVGAGTEAFF. The CDR3, as DNA: TGTGCCAGCAGCTTAGTAGGGGCGGGCACTGAAGCTTTCTTT.

The gene calls are TRBV28 and TRBJ2-3; a weak D match, TRBD2 (6 bases). Trimming stripped 3 bases from V and 6 bases from J, with 13 bases between. The CDR3 sequence is 14 residues long. Looked up from germline, CDR1 is MDHEN and CDR2 is SYDVKM. The CDR3 protein is CASSFLSGPDTQYF. CDR3 bases: TGTGCCAGCAGTTTTCTTAGCGGCCCCGATACGCAGTATTTT.

This clonotype was seen a few times. This rearrangement joins TRBV20-1 to TRBJ2-4; 7 nucleotides agree with TRBD1. The CDR3 covers 14 residues. V lost 7 bases, J lost 0 bases, and 6 bases stayed unmatched. Germline V gene data show CDR1 as DFQATT and CDR2 as SNEGSKA (reference sequence). CDR3 DNA: TGCAGTGTTACCAGGGGGTTAGCCAAAAACATTCAGTACTTC. It codes for CSVTRGLAKNIQYF.

The chain links TRBV29-1 to TRBJ2-7; the match to TRBD1 covers 8 bases. This CDR3 spans 13 amino acids. The germline V gene has CDR1 SQVTM and CDR2 ANQGSEA. V dropped 6 bases and J dropped 2; count of bases not matched to a gene: 6. Here the CDR3 reads CSVWTGSPYEQYF. The CDR3 DNA follows: TGCAGCGTCTGGACAGGGAGCCCCTACGAGCAGTACTTC.